The 6 T cell receptor beta chains given below trace back to one sample, sequenced in a study of blood T cell repertoires in COVID-19. TCRdb keeps only in-frame clones here, not all; method: immunoSEQ multiplex PCR. Of under 200,000 clones listed, around 90% are singletons. Sequencing was carried out using peripheral blood. The receptors shown here come from a man aged 18-30 years with COVID-19, enrolled during active disease.

The rearrangement uses TRBV28 and TRBJ2-1, with TRBD2 as a possible D gene (6 bases). Germline CDR1 and CDR2: MDHEN and SYDVKM. The V end was cut by 1 base, the J end by 5 bases, with 12 bases between. The CDR3 extends over 15 amino acids. This CDR3 is CASSLLASAHNEQFF. For the CDR3, the DNA is TGTGCCAGCAGTTTATTAGCTAGCGCTCACAATGAGCAGTTCTTC.

This chain joins TRBV6-2 or TRBV6-3 and TRBJ2-1; the D is unclear. The CDR3 sequence is 12 residues long. Trimming removed 2 bases at V and 10 bases at J, with 9 bases between. CDR1 and CDR2 (germline): MNHEY, SVGEGT. In DNA form, the CDR3 reads TGTGCCAGCAGTTACAACCTGGAGGAGCAGTTCTTC. This sequence encodes CASSYNLEEQFF.

This clone was picked up one time. The rearrangement uses TRBV27 and TRBJ1-1, with D unclear. CDR3 size: 16 residues. Germline-derived CDR1 and CDR2 are MNHEY and SMNVEV (reference sequence). Trimming pared 2 bases from V and 4 bases from J, leaving 17 bases between. The CDR3 coding sequence is TGTGCCAGCAGTTTAACCCTTGACAAGCACTTCACTGAAGCTTTCTTT. It codes for CASSLTLDKHFTEAFF.

The genes are TRBV19 and TRBJ1-1, with TRBD1 matching over 9 bases. CDR1 and CDR2 (germline): LNHDA, SQIVND (reference sequence). This CDR3 region has 14 residues. Germline trimming cut 7 bases from V and 5 bases from J; bases unmatched to any gene: 8. CDR3: CASKGQGWWTEAFF. The CDR3, as DNA: TGTGCCAGTAAGGGACAGGGTTGGTGGACTGAAGCTTTCTTT.

On this clone: At one end, the junction sequence differs from germline, possibly due to a read error. This chain links TRBV7-7 with TRBJ2-7; tentative D call: TRBD2 (5 bases). The CDR3 covers 14 residues. In germline, CDR1 is SSHAT, CDR2 FNYEAQ (reference sequence). CDR3: CASSFSTNSYEQYF. DNA for the CDR3: TGTGCTAGCAGCTTCTCGACTAACTCCTACGAGCAGTACTTC.

The chain recombines TRBV29-1 with TRBJ1-2; no definite D call. Trimming stripped 1 base from V and 2 bases from J, with 8 bases between. The CDR3 is made up of 13 amino acids. Germline V gives CDR1 SQVTM, CDR2 ANQGSEA. The CDR3 nucleotides read TGCAGCGTTGAAGGGGCAGGCAACTATGGCTACACCTTC. The encoded protein is CSVEGAGNYGYTF.